This T cell receptor beta chain was sequenced during a study of spatial heterogeneity in lung cancer. Background on the study: The study consistently detected more beta-chain than alpha-chain sequences. General study findings and limits: Expanded tumor TCRs that were ubiquitous appeared in blood more at resection than follow-up.

The sample holds a few counts of this clonotype. Its antigen is currently unknown. This CDR3 contains 14 residues. From germline, CDR1 is SGHRS and CDR2 YFSETQ. V trimming: 5 bases; J trimming: 5 bases; junction bases outside the gene matches: 8. Single TCR cDNA molecules each had their own unique molecular identifier. TCRdb reanalysed the 5' RACE reads using MiXCR and keeps one entry per CDR3 protein. This sample has some 23,000 distinct CDR3 sequences; about 7% occur once, and the top ten carry over 11%. Specified time point: sample taken at primary tumor resection. TCRs were sequenced from unsorted whole RNA of tumor, nontumor lung or PBMC. The donors, 72 patients with untreated early-stage non-small cell lung cancer, provided the samples.

The chain joins TRBV5-1 to TRBJ2-5; 8 bases match TRBD2. This TCR was sampled from a male donor with early-stage non-small cell lung cancer. The source was PBMCs, collected at surgery. The CDR3 DNA reads TGCGCCAGCAGTTTCCAGGGACTAGGGGAGACCCAGTACTTC. Translated: CASSFQGLGETQYF.